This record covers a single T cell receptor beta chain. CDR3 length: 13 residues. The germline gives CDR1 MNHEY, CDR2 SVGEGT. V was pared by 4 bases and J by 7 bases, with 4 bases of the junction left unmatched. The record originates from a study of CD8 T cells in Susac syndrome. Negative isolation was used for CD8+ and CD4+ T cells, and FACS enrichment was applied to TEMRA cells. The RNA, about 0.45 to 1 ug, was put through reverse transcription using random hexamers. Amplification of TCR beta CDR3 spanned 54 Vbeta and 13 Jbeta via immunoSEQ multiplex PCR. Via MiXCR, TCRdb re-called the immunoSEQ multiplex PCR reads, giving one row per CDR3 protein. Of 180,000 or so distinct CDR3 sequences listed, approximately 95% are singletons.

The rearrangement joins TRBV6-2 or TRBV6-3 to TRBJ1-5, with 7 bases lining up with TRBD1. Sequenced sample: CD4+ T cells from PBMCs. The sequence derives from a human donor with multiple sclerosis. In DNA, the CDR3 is TGTGCCAGCAGTTCAAGGACAGGACAGCCCCAGCATTTT. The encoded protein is CASSSRTGQPQHF.